Listed below are T cell receptor beta chains from one sample, sequenced in a study of molecular identifiers for immune sequencing clone quantification. MiXCR, applied by TCRdb to the PCR reads, yields one record per CDR3 protein. The table includes under 600,000 distinct CDR3 sequences, about 26% detected once. The sequencing input was naive CD8+ T cells from blood, with Jurkat cell RNA spiked in. These receptors were collected from a human donor in good health. Some libraries in this study had Jurkat cell RNA spiked in. CDR3s include the opening cysteine and the closing phenylalanine or tryptophan. A D gene is named only where the DNA matches it firmly. Some rows mark clone size as missing; the rest say once, few, many or name a class of expanded clone.

CDR3nt: TGTGCCAGCAGCTTAACGGGGTTGTCCGGTCAGCCCCAGCATTTT; CDR3aa: CASSLTGLSGQPQHF; j_gene: TRBJ1-5; abundance: .; v_gene: TRBV5-6; d_gene: .
CDR3nt: TGTGCCAGCGCATCTTTCTACAGGGAACGGGAGATCGGCTCCTACAATGAGCAGTTCTTC; CDR3aa: CASASFYREREIGSYNEQFF; j_gene: TRBJ2-1; abundance: few; v_gene: TRBV5-6; d_gene: .
CDR3nt: TGTGCCAGCAGCTTAGGTAGGCCGGCGAACACTGAAGCTTTCTTT; CDR3aa: CASSLGRPANTEAFF; j_gene: TRBJ1-1; abundance: few; v_gene: TRBV7-8; d_gene: .
CDR3nt: TGCAGCGTTGAGCTGACGGCCCAGTACTTC; CDR3aa: CSVELTAQYF; j_gene: TRBJ2-5; abundance: many; v_gene: TRBV29-1; d_gene: .
CDR3nt: TGTGCCAGCAGCTTATTAGGGGACTACGAGCAGTACTTC; CDR3aa: CASSLLGDYEQYF; j_gene: TRBJ2-7; abundance: .; v_gene: TRBV7-2; d_gene: .
CDR3nt: TGCGCCAGCAGCCAAGATCTATCAGGCTTTCGGTTCTTC; CDR3aa: CASSQDLSGFRFF; j_gene: TRBJ2-1; abundance: many; v_gene: TRBV4-3; d_gene: .
CDR3nt: TGTGCCACAAGGACAGGGGGCAGGACCGGGGAGCTGTTTTTT; CDR3aa: CATRTGGRTGELFF; j_gene: TRBJ2-2; abundance: .; v_gene: TRBV24-1; d_gene: TRBD1
CDR3nt: TGTGCCAGCAGTTACTCAGGGGGCATAACTGAAGCTTTCTTT; CDR3aa: CASSYSGGITEAFF; j_gene: TRBJ1-1; abundance: many; v_gene: TRBV6-5; d_gene: TRBD1
CDR3nt: TGCAGTGCTAGTTTTCTAAGGGGGGTCAATCAGCCCCAGCATTTT; CDR3aa: CSASFLRGVNQPQHF; j_gene: TRBJ1-5; abundance: .; v_gene: TRBV20-1; d_gene: .
CDR3nt: TGCGCCAGCAGCTTGGTCGGGACACAGGTTTTACAAGAGACCCAGTACTTC; CDR3aa: CASSLVGTQVLQETQYF; j_gene: TRBJ2-5; abundance: .; v_gene: TRBV5-1; d_gene: .
CDR3nt: TGTGCCAGCAGCTCAGACAGGATTCACGGGGAGCTGTTTTTT; CDR3aa: CASSSDRIHGELFF; j_gene: TRBJ2-2; abundance: many; v_gene: TRBV7-9; d_gene: .
CDR3nt: TGTGCCTGGACAATTGGACAGGTCGAGCAGTACTTC; CDR3aa: CAWTIGQVEQYF; j_gene: TRBJ2-7; abundance: .; v_gene: TRBV30; d_gene: TRBD1
CDR3nt: TGTGCCAGCAGTGTTTTAGGTGTCGGCACAGATACGCAGTATTTT; CDR3aa: CASSVLGVGTDTQYF; j_gene: TRBJ2-3; abundance: .; v_gene: TRBV2; d_gene: .
CDR3nt: TGCGCCAGCAGCCAAGATAGGGACTTGAACACTGAAGCTTTCTTT; CDR3aa: CASSQDRDLNTEAFF; j_gene: TRBJ1-1; abundance: few; v_gene: TRBV4-3; d_gene: .
CDR3nt: TGTGCCAGCAGCCAAGATTTGGGACTAGCGGTCGAGCAGTACTTC; CDR3aa: CASSQDLGLAVEQYF; j_gene: TRBJ2-7; abundance: many; v_gene: TRBV4-2; d_gene: TRBD2
CDR3nt: TGTGCCAGCAGCACCTGGACAGGGGGCAAACAAGAGACCCAGTACTTC; CDR3aa: CASSTWTGGKQETQYF; j_gene: TRBJ2-5; abundance: .; v_gene: TRBV5-6; d_gene: TRBD1
CDR3nt: TGTGCCAGCGGCACGTCAGGGGCGCGGGTCGAGCAGTACTTC; CDR3aa: CASGTSGARVEQYF; j_gene: TRBJ2-7; abundance: few; v_gene: TRBV7-9; d_gene: .
CDR3nt: TGTGCCAGCAGTTTCCAGGGGACGGGCACCGGGGAGCTGTTTTTT; CDR3aa: CASSFQGTGTGELFF; j_gene: TRBJ2-2; abundance: .; v_gene: TRBV12-3/TRBV12-4; d_gene: .
CDR3nt: TGTGCCAGCAGACTTGTCGGTCTTCACGAGCAGTACTTC; CDR3aa: CASRLVGLHEQYF; j_gene: TRBJ2-7; abundance: few; v_gene: TRBV5-6; d_gene: .
CDR3nt: TGTGCCTGGAACCTAGCGGGAGGGCCCGCAGATACGCAGTATTTT; CDR3aa: CAWNLAGGPADTQYF; j_gene: TRBJ2-3; abundance: many; v_gene: TRBV30; d_gene: TRBD2
CDR3nt: TGCGCCAGCAGCCAAGATCCAGGACAGGGGAACACTGAAGCTTTCTTT; CDR3aa: CASSQDPGQGNTEAFF; j_gene: TRBJ1-1; abundance: .; v_gene: TRBV4-3; d_gene: TRBD1
CDR3nt: TGCGCCAGCAGCTACCGGCCGAACCTACACGAGCAGTACTTC; CDR3aa: CASSYRPNLHEQYF; j_gene: TRBJ2-7; abundance: many; v_gene: TRBV5-1; d_gene: .
CDR3nt: TGCGCCAGCAGCCAAGATAGGCAGGGGATATTCGGCAATCAGCCCCAGCATTTT; CDR3aa: CASSQDRQGIFGNQPQHF; j_gene: TRBJ1-5; abundance: .; v_gene: TRBV4-3; d_gene: .
CDR3nt: TGTGCCGGTGGGGACGGGTTCTACGAGCAGTACTTC; CDR3aa: CAGGDGFYEQYF; j_gene: TRBJ2-7; abundance: many; v_gene: TRBV10-3; d_gene: .
CDR3nt: TGTGCCAGCAGTCCCAGGGAGTTGGGGTTCGAGCAGTACTTC; CDR3aa: CASSPRELGFEQYF; j_gene: TRBJ2-7; abundance: many; v_gene: TRBV4-2; d_gene: .
CDR3nt: TGTGCCAGCAGCACCAGTCGACAGGGATCAACTGAAGCTTTCTTT; CDR3aa: CASSTSRQGSTEAFF; j_gene: TRBJ1-1; abundance: few; v_gene: TRBV7-9; d_gene: TRBD1
CDR3nt: TGTGCCTGGAGTGGGGGGGGTAACAATCAGCCCCAGCATTTT; CDR3aa: CAWSGGGNNQPQHF; j_gene: TRBJ1-5; abundance: .; v_gene: TRBV30; d_gene: .
CDR3nt: TGCAGCGTTGTTTGGCGGGGAACCTACGAGCAGTACTTC; CDR3aa: CSVVWRGTYEQYF; j_gene: TRBJ2-7; abundance: .; v_gene: TRBV29-1; d_gene: .
CDR3nt: TGCGCCAGCAGCCAAGATTTAGGTTTGGATGAGCCCCAGCATTTT; CDR3aa: CASSQDLGLDEPQHF; j_gene: TRBJ1-5; abundance: .; v_gene: TRBV4-3; d_gene: .
CDR3nt: TGTGCCAGCTCACCACCTACCGGACAGGGCTACGAGCAGTACTTC; CDR3aa: CASSPPTGQGYEQYF; j_gene: TRBJ2-7; abundance: few; v_gene: TRBV18; d_gene: TRBD1
CDR3nt: TGTGCCAGCAGCGTAGATGATGAGCAGTTCTTC; CDR3aa: CASSVDDEQFF; j_gene: TRBJ2-1; abundance: few; v_gene: TRBV9; d_gene: .
CDR3nt: TGTGCCAGCAGTTTAACTAATCAGCCCCAGCATTTT; CDR3aa: CASSLTNQPQHF; j_gene: TRBJ1-5; abundance: many; v_gene: TRBV27; d_gene: .